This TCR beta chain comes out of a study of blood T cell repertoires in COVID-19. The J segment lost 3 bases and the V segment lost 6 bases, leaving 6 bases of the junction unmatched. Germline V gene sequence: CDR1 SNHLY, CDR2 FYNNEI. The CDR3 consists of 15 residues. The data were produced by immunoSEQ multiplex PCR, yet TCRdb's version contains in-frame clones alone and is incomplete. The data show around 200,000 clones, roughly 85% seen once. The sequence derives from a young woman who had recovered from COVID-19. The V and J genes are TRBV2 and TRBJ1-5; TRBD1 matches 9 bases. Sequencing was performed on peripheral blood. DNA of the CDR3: TGTGCCAGCAGCTATGACAGGGGGGACAATCAGCCCCAGCATTTT. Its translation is CASSYDRGDNQPQHF.